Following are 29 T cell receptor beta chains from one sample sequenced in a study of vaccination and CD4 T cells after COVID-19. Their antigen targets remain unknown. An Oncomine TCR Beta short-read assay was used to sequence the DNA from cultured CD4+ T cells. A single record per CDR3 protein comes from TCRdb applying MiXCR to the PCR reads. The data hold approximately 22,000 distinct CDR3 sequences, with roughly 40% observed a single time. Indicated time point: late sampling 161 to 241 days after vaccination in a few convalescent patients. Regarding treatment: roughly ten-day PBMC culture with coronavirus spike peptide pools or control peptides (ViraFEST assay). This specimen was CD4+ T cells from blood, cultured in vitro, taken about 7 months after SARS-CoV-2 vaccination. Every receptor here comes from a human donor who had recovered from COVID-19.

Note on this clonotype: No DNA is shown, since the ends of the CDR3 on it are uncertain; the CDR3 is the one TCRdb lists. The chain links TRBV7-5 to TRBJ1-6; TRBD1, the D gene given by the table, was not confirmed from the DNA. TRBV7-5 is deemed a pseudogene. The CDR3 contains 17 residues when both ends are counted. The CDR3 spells CISVPEVGIVGNSPLHF.

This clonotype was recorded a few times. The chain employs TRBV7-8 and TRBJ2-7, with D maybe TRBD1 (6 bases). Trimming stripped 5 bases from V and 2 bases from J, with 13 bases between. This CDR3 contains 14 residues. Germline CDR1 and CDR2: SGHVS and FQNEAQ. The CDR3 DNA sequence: TGTGCCAGCAGCCGATTGGCAGGGGCCTACGAGCAGTACTTC. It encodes CASSRLAGAYEQYF.

CDR3 region: CASSRSVQGRNQPQHF. CDR3 nucleotides: TGTGCCAGCAGCCGTAGTGTACAGGGGCGGAATCAGCCCCAGCATTTT. The chain combines TRBV7-9 with TRBJ1-5; TRBD1 agrees at 7 bases. CDR3 length: 16 residues. J lost 4 bases, V lost 5 bases, and 11 bases had no gene match. Germline values: CDR1 SEHNR, CDR2 FQNEAQ (reference sequence).

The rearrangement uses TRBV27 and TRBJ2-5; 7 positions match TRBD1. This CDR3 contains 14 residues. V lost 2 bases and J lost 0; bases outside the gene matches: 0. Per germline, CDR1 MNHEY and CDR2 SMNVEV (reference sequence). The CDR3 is CASSLDRDQETQYF. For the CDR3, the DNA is TGTGCCAGCAGTTTAGACAGGGACCAAGAGACCCAGTACTTC.

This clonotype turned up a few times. The CDR3 loop is CASSLVGPNNEQFF. For the CDR3, the DNA is TGTGCCAGCAGCTTAGTGGGACCCAACAATGAGCAGTTCTTC. The V gene is TRBV7-6, the J gene TRBJ2-1, with D perhaps matching TRBD1 or TRBD2 (5 bases each). CDR3 length: 14 residues. Between the trimmed V and J ends, which lost 1 base and 5 bases, there was a span of 9 bases. Germline V gene lookup returns CDR1 SGHVS and CDR2 FNYEAQ.

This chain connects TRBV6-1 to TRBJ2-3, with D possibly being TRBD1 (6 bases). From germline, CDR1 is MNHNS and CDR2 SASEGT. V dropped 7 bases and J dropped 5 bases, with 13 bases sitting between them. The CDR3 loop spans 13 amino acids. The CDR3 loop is CASKIQGQDTQYF. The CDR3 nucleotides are TGTGCCAGCAAAATACAGGGTCAAGATACGCAGTATTTT.

CDR3 DNA: TGTGCCAGCACCCAACCACCTACTAGCGGGGGAGGGGATACGCAGTATTTT. It encodes CASTQPPTSGGGDTQYF. The chain links TRBV28 to TRBJ2-3, with 11 positions matching TRBD2. Losses at the gene ends were 7 bases for V and 6 bases for J; bases not matched to a gene: 15. CDR3 size: 17 residues. The germline CDR1 and CDR2 sequences are MDHEN and SYDVKM.

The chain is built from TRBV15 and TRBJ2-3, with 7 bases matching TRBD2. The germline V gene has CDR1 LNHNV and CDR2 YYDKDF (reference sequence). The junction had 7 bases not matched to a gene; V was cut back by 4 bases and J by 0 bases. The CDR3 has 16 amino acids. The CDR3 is CATSNWGGASTDTQYF. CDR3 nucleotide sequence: TGTGCCACCAGCAACTGGGGGGGAGCAAGCACAGATACGCAGTATTTT. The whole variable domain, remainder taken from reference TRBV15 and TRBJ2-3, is DAMVIQNPRYQVTQFGKPVTLSCSQTLNHNVMYWYQQKSSQAPKLLFHYYDKDFNNEADTPDNFQSRRPNTSFCFLDIRSPGLGDTAMYLCATSNWGGASTDTQYFGPGTRLTVL.

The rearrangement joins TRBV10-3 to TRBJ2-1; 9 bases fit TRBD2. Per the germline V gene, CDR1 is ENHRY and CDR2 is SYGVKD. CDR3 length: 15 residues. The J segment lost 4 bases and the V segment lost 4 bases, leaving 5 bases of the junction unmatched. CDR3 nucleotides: TGTGCCATCAGTGGCCTAGCGGGAACGTACAATGAGCAGTTCTTC. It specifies CAISGLAGTYNEQFF.

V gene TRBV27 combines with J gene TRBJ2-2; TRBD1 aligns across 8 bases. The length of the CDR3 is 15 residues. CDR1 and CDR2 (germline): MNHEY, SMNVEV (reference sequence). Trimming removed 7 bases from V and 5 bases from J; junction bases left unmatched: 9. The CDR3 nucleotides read TGTGCCAGCACCTTCGGACAGGGATGGACCGGGGAGCTGTTTTTT. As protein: CASTFGQGWTGELFF.

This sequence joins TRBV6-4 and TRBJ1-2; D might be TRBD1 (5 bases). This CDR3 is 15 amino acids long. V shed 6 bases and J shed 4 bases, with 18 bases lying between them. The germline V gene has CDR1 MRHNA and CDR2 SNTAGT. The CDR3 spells CASSTGHGMGYGYTF. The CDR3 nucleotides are TGTGCCAGCAGCACCGGACACGGAATGGGCTATGGCTACACCTTC.

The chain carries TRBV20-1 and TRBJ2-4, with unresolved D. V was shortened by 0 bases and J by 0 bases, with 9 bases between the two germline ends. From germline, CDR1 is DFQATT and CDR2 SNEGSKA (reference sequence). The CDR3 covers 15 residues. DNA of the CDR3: TGCAGTGCTAGAGACCCCTTCTTAGCCAAAAACATTCAGTACTTC. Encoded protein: CSARDPFLAKNIQYF.

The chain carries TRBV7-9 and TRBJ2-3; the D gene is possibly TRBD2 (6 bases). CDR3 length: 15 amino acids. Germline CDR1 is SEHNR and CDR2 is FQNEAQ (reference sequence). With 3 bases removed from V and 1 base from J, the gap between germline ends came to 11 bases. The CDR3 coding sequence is TGTGCCAGCAGCTTCGGGACTCCCCGCACAGATACGCAGTATTTT. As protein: CASSFGTPRTDTQYF.

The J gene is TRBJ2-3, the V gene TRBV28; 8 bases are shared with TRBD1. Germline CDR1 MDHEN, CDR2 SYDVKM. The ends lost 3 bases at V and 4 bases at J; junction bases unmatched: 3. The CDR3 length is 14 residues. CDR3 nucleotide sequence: TGTGCCAGCAGTTTGGCAGGGGGCCCAGATACGCAGTATTTT. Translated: CASSLAGGPDTQYF.

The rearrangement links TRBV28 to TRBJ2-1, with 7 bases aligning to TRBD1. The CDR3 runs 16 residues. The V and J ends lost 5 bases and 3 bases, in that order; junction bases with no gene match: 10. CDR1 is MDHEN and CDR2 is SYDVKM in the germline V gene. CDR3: CASSTSGQSYYNEQFF. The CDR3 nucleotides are TGTGCCAGCAGTACCTCGGGACAGTCATACTACAATGAGCAGTTCTTC.

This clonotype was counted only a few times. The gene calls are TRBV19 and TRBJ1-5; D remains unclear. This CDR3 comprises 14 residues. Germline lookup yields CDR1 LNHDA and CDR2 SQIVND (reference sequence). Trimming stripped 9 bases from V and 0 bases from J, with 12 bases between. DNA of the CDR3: TGTGCCAGCAGGTTTTTCAATAGCAATCAGCCCCAGCATTTT. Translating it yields CASRFFNSNQPQHF.

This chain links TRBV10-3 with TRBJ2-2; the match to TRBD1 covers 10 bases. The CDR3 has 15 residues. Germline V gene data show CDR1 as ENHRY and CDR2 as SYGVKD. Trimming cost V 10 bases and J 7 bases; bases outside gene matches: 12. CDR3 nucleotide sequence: TGTGCCACCCTCCTCGGACAGGGGGACGTCGGGGAGCTGTTTTTT. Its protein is CATLLGQGDVGELFF.

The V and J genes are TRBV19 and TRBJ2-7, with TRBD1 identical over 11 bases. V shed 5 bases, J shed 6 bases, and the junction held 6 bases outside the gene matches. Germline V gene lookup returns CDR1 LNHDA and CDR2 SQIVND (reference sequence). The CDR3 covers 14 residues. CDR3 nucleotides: TGTGCCAGTAGTCTTCGGACAGGGGGCAGCGAGCAGTACTTC. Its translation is CASSLRTGGSEQYF.

CDR3 region: CASSPGQGALEQYF. CDR3 DNA sequence: TGTGCCAGCAGCCCGGGACAGGGGGCTCTCGAGCAGTACTTC. The rearrangement uses TRBV7-9 and TRBJ2-7; 12 bases map to TRBD1. Germline V gives CDR1 SEHNR, CDR2 FQNEAQ (reference sequence). CDR3 length: 14 amino acids. The junction had 5 bases not matched to a gene; V was cut back by 5 bases and J by 6 bases.

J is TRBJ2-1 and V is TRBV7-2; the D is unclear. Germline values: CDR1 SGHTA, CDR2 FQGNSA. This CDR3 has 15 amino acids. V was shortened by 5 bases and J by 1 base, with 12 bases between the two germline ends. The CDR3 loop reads CASSPQATSYNEQFF. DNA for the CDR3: TGTGCCAGCAGCCCCCAGGCTACTTCCTACAATGAGCAGTTCTTC.

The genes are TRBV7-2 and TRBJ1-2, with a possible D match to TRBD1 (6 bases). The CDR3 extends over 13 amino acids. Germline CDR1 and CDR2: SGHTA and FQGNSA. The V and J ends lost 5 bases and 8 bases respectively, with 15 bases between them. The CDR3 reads CASSHRQDWGYTF. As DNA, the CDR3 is TGTGCCAGCAGCCATCGACAGGACTGGGGCTACACCTTC.

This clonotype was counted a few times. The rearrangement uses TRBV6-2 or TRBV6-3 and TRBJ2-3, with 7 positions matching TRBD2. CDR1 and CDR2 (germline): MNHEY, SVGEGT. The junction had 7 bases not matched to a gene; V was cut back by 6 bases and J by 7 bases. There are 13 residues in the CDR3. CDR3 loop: CASRRTSYHTQYF. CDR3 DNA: TGTGCCAGCAGGAGGACTAGTTACCATACGCAGTATTTT.

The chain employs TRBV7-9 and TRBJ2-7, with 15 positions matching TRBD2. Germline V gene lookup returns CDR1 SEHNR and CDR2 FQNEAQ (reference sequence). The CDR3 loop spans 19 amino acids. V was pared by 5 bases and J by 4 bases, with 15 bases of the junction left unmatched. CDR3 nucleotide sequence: TGTGCCAGCAGCGTTGCGCGGACTAGCGGGAGGGCCGAAGGATACGAGCAGTACTTC. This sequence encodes CASSVARTSGRAEGYEQYF.

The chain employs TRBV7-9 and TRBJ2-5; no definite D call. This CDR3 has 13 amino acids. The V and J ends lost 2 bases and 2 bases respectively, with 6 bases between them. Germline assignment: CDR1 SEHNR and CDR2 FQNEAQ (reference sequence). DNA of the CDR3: TGTGCCAGCAGCTTAATCGAACAAGAGACCCAGTACTTC. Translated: CASSLIEQETQYF.

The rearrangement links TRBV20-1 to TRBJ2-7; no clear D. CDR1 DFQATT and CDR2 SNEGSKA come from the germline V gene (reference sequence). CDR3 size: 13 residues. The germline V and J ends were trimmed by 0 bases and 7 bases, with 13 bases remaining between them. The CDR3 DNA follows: TGCAGTGCTAGAGAGCGACCGCCCCAAGAGCAGTACTTC. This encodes CSARERPPQEQYF.

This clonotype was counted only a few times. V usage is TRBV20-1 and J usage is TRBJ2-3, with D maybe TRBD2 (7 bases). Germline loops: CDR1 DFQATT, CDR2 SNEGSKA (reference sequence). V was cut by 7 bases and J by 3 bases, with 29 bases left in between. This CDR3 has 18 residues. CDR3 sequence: CSVTDRSRASGQTDTQYF. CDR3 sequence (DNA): TGCAGTGTCACAGACAGGAGTAGGGCTAGCGGACAAACAGATACGCAGTATTTT.

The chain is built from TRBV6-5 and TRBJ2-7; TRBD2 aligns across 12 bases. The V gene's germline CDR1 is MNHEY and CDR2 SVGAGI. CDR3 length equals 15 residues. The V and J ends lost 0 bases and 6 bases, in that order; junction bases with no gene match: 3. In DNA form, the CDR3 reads TGTGCCAGCAGTTACTCGACTAGCGGGAGTAGCGAGCAGTACTTC. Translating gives CASSYSTSGSSEQYF.

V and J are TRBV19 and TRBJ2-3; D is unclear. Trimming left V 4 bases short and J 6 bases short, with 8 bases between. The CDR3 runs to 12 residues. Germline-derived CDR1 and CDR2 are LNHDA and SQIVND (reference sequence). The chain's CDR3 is CASSKLADTQYF. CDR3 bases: TGTGCCAGTAGTAAATTAGCCGATACGCAGTATTTT.

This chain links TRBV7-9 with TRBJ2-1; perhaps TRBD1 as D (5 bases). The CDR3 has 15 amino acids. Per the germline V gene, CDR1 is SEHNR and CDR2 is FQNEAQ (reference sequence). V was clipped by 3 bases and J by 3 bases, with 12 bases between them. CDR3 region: CASSLGQGLYNEQFF. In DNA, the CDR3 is TGTGCCAGCAGCTTGGGGCAGGGCCTCTACAATGAGCAGTTCTTC.